The rows below give T cell receptor beta chains drawn from one sample of a study of cytomegalovirus exposure and HLA in healthy donors. Assay: immunoSEQ multiplex PCR; the TCRdb copy retains only in-frame clones and omits some. The sample includes 150,000 to 200,000 clones, about 85% of them seen just once. Sequencing was done on a sample of PBMCs. These receptors all come from a woman aged 45 to 65 in good health and CMV-seronegative. Each CDR3 is given with its conserved first and last residue. The order of the fields is D gene, J gene, clone size, V gene, CDR3 protein. The D gene is left open where the match is weak. Rows may omit the clone size; those that give it use once, few, many or a size class.

D gene: -; J gene: TRBJ1-6; clone size: -; V gene: TRBV28; CDR3 protein: CASSLVGQLNSPLHF
D gene: -; J gene: TRBJ2-1; clone size: -; V gene: TRBV7-2; CDR3 protein: CASSLVGHGQFF
D gene: TRBD2; J gene: TRBJ2-3; clone size: -; V gene: TRBV7-9; CDR3 protein: CASSLALLAGGDTQYF
D gene: TRBD2; J gene: TRBJ2-7; clone size: -; V gene: TRBV5-4; CDR3 protein: CASSLTSGIGEQYF
D gene: TRBD1; J gene: TRBJ2-3; clone size: once; V gene: TRBV6-1; CDR3 protein: CASTRGTGSDTQYF
D gene: TRBD1; J gene: TRBJ2-3; clone size: -; V gene: TRBV5-4; CDR3 protein: CASSGTGALDTQYF
D gene: -; J gene: TRBJ2-1; clone size: -; V gene: TRBV4-1; CDR3 protein: CASSQEEAGFYNEQFF
D gene: TRBD2; J gene: TRBJ2-3; clone size: -; V gene: TRBV7-3; CDR3 protein: CASGIAGGPGDTQYF
D gene: -; J gene: TRBJ2-7; clone size: once; V gene: TRBV19; CDR3 protein: CASRSQEGIGYEQYF
D gene: TRBD2; J gene: TRBJ2-5; clone size: -; V gene: TRBV7-3; CDR3 protein: CASSLGTSGGLQETQYF
D gene: TRBD2; J gene: -; clone size: -; V gene: TRBV2; CDR3 protein: CASAAAGGGGSYEQYF
D gene: -; J gene: -; clone size: -; V gene: TRBV6-6; CDR3 protein: CASSTGQRYEQYF
D gene: -; J gene: TRBJ2-6; clone size: -; V gene: TRBV7-2; CDR3 protein: CASSLVSTALDSGANVLTF
D gene: TRBD1; J gene: TRBJ1-5; clone size: -; V gene: TRBV7-2; CDR3 protein: CASSSDRGQPQHF
D gene: -; J gene: TRBJ1-4; clone size: -; V gene: TRBV27; CDR3 protein: CASSSPLGLTRGEKLFF
D gene: -; J gene: TRBJ2-7; clone size: -; V gene: TRBV6-5; CDR3 protein: CASSYRLAPYEQYF
D gene: -; J gene: TRBJ1-1; clone size: -; V gene: TRBV5-1; CDR3 protein: CASSLAAMNTEAFF
D gene: TRBD2; J gene: TRBJ2-2; clone size: -; V gene: TRBV7-8; CDR3 protein: CASSLVTSGSANTGELFF
D gene: -; J gene: TRBJ2-6; clone size: -; V gene: TRBV28; CDR3 protein: CASRYHDSNSGANVLTF
D gene: TRBD1; J gene: TRBJ2-7; clone size: -; V gene: TRBV2; CDR3 protein: CASSSGTVLWEQYF
D gene: -; J gene: TRBJ1-2; clone size: -; V gene: TRBV28; CDR3 protein: CASSLRVGGYTF
D gene: -; J gene: TRBJ2-1; clone size: -; V gene: TRBV5-8; CDR3 protein: CASSLIGSASYNEQFF
D gene: TRBD2; J gene: TRBJ2-3; clone size: -; V gene: TRBV5-6; CDR3 protein: CASSLAGVSTNTQYF
D gene: TRBD1; J gene: TRBJ1-4; clone size: -; V gene: TRBV4-1; CDR3 protein: CASSQGGTGVEKLFF
D gene: -; J gene: -; clone size: -; V gene: TRBV6-1; CDR3 protein: CASLSQGFPYEQYF
D gene: -; J gene: TRBJ1-4; clone size: once; V gene: TRBV9; CDR3 protein: CASSVDGRTNEKLFF
D gene: TRBD1; J gene: TRBJ1-5; clone size: few; V gene: TRBV10-3; CDR3 protein: CAINPGGKNQPQHF
D gene: -; J gene: TRBJ2-1; clone size: -; V gene: TRBV6-6; CDR3 protein: CAARELANYNEQFF
D gene: -; J gene: TRBJ1-1; clone size: -; V gene: TRBV18; CDR3 protein: CASSPGGSITEAFF
D gene: -; J gene: TRBJ2-7; clone size: -; V gene: TRBV7-8; CDR3 protein: CASSTTEGSSYEQYF
D gene: -; J gene: TRBJ1-5; clone size: -; V gene: TRBV25-1; CDR3 protein: CASSEWGGQGNQPQHF
D gene: TRBD1; J gene: TRBJ2-3; clone size: -; V gene: TRBV6-6; CDR3 protein: CASSYDLRTGGFF
D gene: -; J gene: TRBJ1-1; clone size: -; V gene: TRBV5-1; CDR3 protein: CASSLGSMNTEAFF
D gene: -; J gene: TRBJ2-7; clone size: -; V gene: TRBV18; CDR3 protein: CASSAGVHEQYF
D gene: TRBD2; J gene: TRBJ2-3; clone size: -; V gene: TRBV5-8; CDR3 protein: CASSLRGGGWTDTQYF
D gene: TRBD1; J gene: TRBJ2-7; clone size: -; V gene: TRBV27; CDR3 protein: CASSLRRQGYEQYF
D gene: -; J gene: TRBJ1-5; clone size: -; V gene: TRBV19; CDR3 protein: CASSIERRHNQPQHF
D gene: -; J gene: TRBJ1-2; clone size: -; V gene: TRBV29-1; CDR3 protein: CSVGDGHYGYTF
D gene: -; J gene: TRBJ1-4; clone size: -; V gene: TRBV7-2; CDR3 protein: CASSIRQSRNEKLFF
D gene: -; J gene: TRBJ1-1; clone size: -; V gene: TRBV6-5; CDR3 protein: CASSVQGATEAFF
D gene: -; J gene: TRBJ2-7; clone size: once; V gene: TRBV7-8; CDR3 protein: CASSLLLTSSYEQYF
D gene: -; J gene: TRBJ2-5; clone size: once; V gene: TRBV19; CDR3 protein: CASSSRGWRKETQYF
D gene: TRBD1; J gene: TRBJ1-5; clone size: once; V gene: TRBV6-1; CDR3 protein: CASRSQGIDNQPQHF
D gene: -; J gene: TRBJ2-2; clone size: -; V gene: TRBV4-3; CDR3 protein: CASSQSRPYGGNTGELFF
D gene: -; J gene: TRBJ1-1; clone size: -; V gene: TRBV7-2; CDR3 protein: CASSLLYTEAFF
D gene: TRBD1; J gene: TRBJ2-7; clone size: -; V gene: TRBV28; CDR3 protein: CASRATGGQRSYEQYF
D gene: TRBD1; J gene: TRBJ1-5; clone size: -; V gene: TRBV5-6; CDR3 protein: CASSLFGQGAKYSNQPQHF
D gene: TRBD1; J gene: TRBJ1-3; clone size: few; V gene: TRBV29-1; CDR3 protein: CSVTGQAGNTIYF
D gene: -; J gene: TRBJ1-1; clone size: -; V gene: TRBV7-2; CDR3 protein: CASSYLGVGNTEAFF
D gene: -; J gene: TRBJ2-3; clone size: once; V gene: TRBV4-2; CDR3 protein: CASSQGLVTDTQYF
D gene: -; J gene: TRBJ2-1; clone size: few; V gene: TRBV2; CDR3 protein: CASEGNEQFF
D gene: -; J gene: TRBJ1-1; clone size: -; V gene: TRBV5-5; CDR3 protein: CASSLVTGNTEAFF